This TCR beta chain was identified during a study of T cell responses to AZD1222 COVID-19 vaccine (dated by TCRdb to about 2021). Describing the broader study: A total of approximately 240 trial participants underwent TCR sequencing, of whom approximately 200 had received two doses of AZD1222 and approximately 25 had received two doses of the MenACWY control vaccine. Trial participants were enrolled into age subgroups of 18-55, 56-69 and 70-plus years, which contained 148, 28 and 57 TCR-sequenced participants, respectively.

For this chain, trimming is 0 bases at the V end and 9 bases at the J end, and the number of junction bases without a gene match is 6. Reading the germline V gene gives CDR1 MNHEY and CDR2 SVGEGT. From its cysteine to its phenylalanine, the CDR3 spans 16 amino acids. The entry retains the CDR3 DNA only, 48 bases that are in frame from base 1. Study-wide findings and limitations: Because no day 14 peak-response samples were available, the repertoires could be characterized only after the peak T cell response. After two AZD1222 doses, both the breadth and the depth of spike-specific TCRs were significantly higher than at day 0 and than in MenACWY recipients. CD4 TCRs associated with the vaccine covered the entire spike protein, and the dominant responses were in regions 160-218 and 743-854. Participants were mostly white British and included more females than males, and it was suggested by the authors that clonal diversity may have been underestimated. Nearly half of unique spike-specific TCRs reportedly recognized epitopes outside regions mutated in the B.1.351 and B.1.1.7 variants. The 56-69-year group was small, and its depth increase did not reach significance, likely because of low power. Conclusions about previously exposed vaccinees were limited because only 5 or 6 AZD1222 recipients were SARS-CoV-2 seropositive at baseline.

The CDR3 regions of human TCRbeta chains were analyzed by immunosequencing. Under the source paper's analysis protocol: Repertoire TCRs were checked for matches against a reference library of SARS-CoV-2-specific TCRs that had been generated using the MIRA antigen-specificity platform. Breadth was defined as the fraction of unique TCRs that were SARS-CoV-2-associated, and depth was defined as the fraction of total T cells that were SARS-CoV-2-associated. Using the MIRA data, each spike-specific TCR was mapped to the spike region that the TCR reacts to and placed in a CD4 or CD8 class. Log10-transformed breadth and depth values were compared by one-way ANOVA with Sidak's multiple comparisons tests. This immuneACCESS table, as held by TCRdb, lists in-frame sequences with V and J called but not all clones. Of the missing ones, under half trace to an unresolved V gene in checked studies; the others have no known cause. Clone size and the V and J calls come from that table; the DNA yielded D and trimming. For this sample there are under 100,000 clones; roughly 89% appear just once. The ten largest clones take up roughly 5.2% of the sample.

What this sample's time point label stands for: about 28 days (+/-7) after the second vaccine dose. AZD1222 recipients with second doses at about 4 weeks or about 12 weeks were pooled, because spike-specific TCR depth and breadth did not differ between schedules. Samples from vaccinated people were obtained from the UK trials COV001 and COV002, which included a single-blind randomized controlled phase 2/3 trial of AZD1222 (ChAdOx1 nCoV-19) in healthy adults. Trial participant PBMC samples were collected at day 0 and day 28 after the second dose for TCRbeta chain sequencing. As regards this clone: Its antigen target is currently unknown. Per-nucleotide qualities are absent, and no much larger clonotype sits a single base away.

The sequence was obtained from an adult who received the AZD1222 COVID-19 vaccine. Sequencing used peripheral blood, obtained 28 days after the second AZD1222 dose. This receptor chain uses TRBV6-2 or TRBV6-3 and TRBJ1-6; TRBD1 agrees with 9 junctional bases. The nucleotide sequence reads as follows: TGTGCCAGCAGTTACTCGAGGACAGGGGCCGGTTCACCCCTCCACTTT. Its coded protein is CASSYSRTGAGSPLHF.